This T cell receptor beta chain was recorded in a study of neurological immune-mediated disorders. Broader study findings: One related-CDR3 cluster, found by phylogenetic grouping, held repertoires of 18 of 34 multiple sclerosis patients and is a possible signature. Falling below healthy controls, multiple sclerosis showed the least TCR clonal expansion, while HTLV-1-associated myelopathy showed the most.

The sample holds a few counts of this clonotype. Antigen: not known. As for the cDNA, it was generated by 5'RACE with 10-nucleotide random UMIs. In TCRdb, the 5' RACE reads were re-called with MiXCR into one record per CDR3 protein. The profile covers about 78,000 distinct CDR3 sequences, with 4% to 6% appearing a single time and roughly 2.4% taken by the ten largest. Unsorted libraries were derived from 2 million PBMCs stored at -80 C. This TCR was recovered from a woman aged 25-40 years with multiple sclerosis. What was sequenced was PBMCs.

CDR3 sequence: CARSDTMVGEQYF. The DNA for the CDR3 is TGTGCCAGATCGGACACTATGGTGGGGGAGCAGTACTTC. The V gene is TRBV10-3, the J gene TRBJ2-7, with D maybe TRBD1 (5 bases). Germline V gene sequence: CDR1 ENHRY, CDR2 SYGVKD. CDR3 size: 13 residues. Trimming removed 10 bases from V and 7 bases from J, with 20 bases in between.